This TCR beta chain stems from a study of CD8+CD57+ T cells in acquired aplastic anemia. In the study overall: Recorded DNA amounts for sorted CD4+ and CD8+ cells had an average of 3.2 ug. Study-wide findings and caveats: Comparison of patients with controls identified 25 to 30 shared CD8+ CDR3 sequences.

Unmatched junction bases numbered 12, after V lost 2 bases and J lost 12 bases. Germline V CDR1 and CDR2: SEHNR, FQNEAQ (reference sequence). This CDR3 has 15 amino acids. Genomic DNA was employed as the template in profiling TCR beta VDJ and CDR3. TCRdb re-called the reads with MiXCR, one entry per CDR3 protein. This table holds 260,000 or so distinct CDR3 sequences, 70% to 85% found once. In patients chosen for sequencing, flow cytometry had shown CD8+CD57+ cell expansion. Each patient gave a blood sample that was collected before any therapy had been received. As for this clonotype: The antigen is unknown.

The V call is TRBV7-9, the J call TRBJ2-5; 10 positions match TRBD2. Specimen: sorted CD4+, CD8+, or CD8+CD57+ T cells (not recorded which) from PBMCs. The source is a human donor with aplastic anemia. The CDR3 DNA reads as TGTGCCAGCAGCTTACAGAGAAGCGGGGGGGACGATGAGTACTTC. This translates into CASSLQRSGGDDEYF.